Detailed here is one T cell receptor beta chain. Trimming took 6 bases from V and 4 from J, leaving 9 bases between them. The CDR3 loop spans 11 amino acids. Germline loops: CDR1 SQVTM, CDR2 ANQGSEA. The data are from a study of T cell clones after liver transplantation. Clones were read by immunoSEQ multiplex PCR, and TCRdb kept only the in-frame ones, dropping some. The sample lists over 60,000 clones; about four fifths were seen once. The clonotype originates from a human donor who received a liver transplant. Sequenced material: CD4+ T cells from blood, taken before liver transplant. The chain uses TRBV29-1 and TRBJ2-5; D ambiguous. The CDR3 sequence: CSVAVIETQYF. For the CDR3, the DNA is TGCAGCGTCGCGGTTATAGAGACCCAGTACTTC.